Listed below are T cell receptor beta chains from one sample, sequenced in a study of T cell changes during pregnancy in multiple sclerosis. Sequenced by immunoSEQ multiplex PCR; TCRdb stores in-frame clones only, minus some. Among just over 30,000 clones listed, around 90% were seen once. Sample: CD8+ T cells from peripheral blood mononuclear cells, taken in the first trimester of pregnancy. The receptors shown here come from a female donor with multiple sclerosis, enrolled in a pregnancy study. Each CDR3 is given with its conserved first and last residue. A D gene is named only where the DNA matches it firmly. Some rows have no size entry. The others give once, few or many, or a class for an expanded clone.

J: TRBJ1-1
D: -
size: -
V: TRBV19
CDR3: CASSRLREVNTEAFF
DNA: TGTGCCAGTAGTAGACTCAGGGAAGTGAACACTGAAGCTTTCTTT

J: TRBJ1-1
D: -
size: once
V: TRBV13
CDR3: CASSFPSEPTEAFF
DNA: TGTGCCAGCAGCTTTCCGTCCGAGCCCACTGAAGCTTTCTTT

J: TRBJ2-2
D: TRBD2
size: -
V: TRBV9
CDR3: CASSVAAGGPVGELFF
DNA: TGTGCCAGCAGCGTAGCGGCGGGAGGGCCCGTCGGGGAGCTGTTTTTT

J: TRBJ2-3
D: TRBD2
size: -
V: TRBV2
CDR3: CASSEASSGGAGDTQYF
DNA: TGTGCCAGCAGTGAAGCTTCGAGCGGGGGGGCAGGGGATACGCAGTATTTT

J: TRBJ2-1
D: -
size: medium-sized
V: TRBV19
CDR3: CASSIGEGHVNEQFF
DNA: TGTGCCAGTAGTATAGGAGAGGGCCATGTCAATGAGCAGTTCTTC

J: TRBJ2-7
D: -
size: -
V: TRBV27
CDR3: CASSLLGQTISYEQYF
DNA: TGTGCCAGCAGTTTACTCGGACAGACAATCTCCTACGAGCAGTACTTC

J: TRBJ1-1
D: -
size: once
V: TRBV7-9
CDR3: CASSLERETEAFF
DNA: TGTGCCAGCAGCTTAGAGAGGGAGACTGAAGCTTTCTTT

J: TRBJ2-3
D: -
size: -
V: TRBV23-1
CDR3: CASSQPGLTDTQYF
DNA: TGCGCCAGCAGTCAACCGGGACTTACAGATACGCAGTATTTT

J: TRBJ1-2
D: -
size: -
V: TRBV27
CDR3: CASRTSYGYTF
DNA: TGTGCCAGCCGGACTTCCTATGGCTACACCTTC

J: TRBJ2-7
D: -
size: -
V: TRBV6-1
CDR3: CASSEAARGGDSYEQYF
DNA: TGTGCCAGCAGTGAAGCCGCGCGGGGAGGAGATTCCTACGAGCAGTACTTC

J: TRBJ2-2
D: -
size: -
V: TRBV27
CDR3: CASSFGVNTGELFF
DNA: TGTGCCAGCAGTTTCGGGGTGAACACCGGGGAGCTGTTTTTT

J: TRBJ2-3
D: TRBD1
size: -
V: TRBV7-9
CDR3: CASSFDLQGAVSTDTQYF
DNA: TGTGCCAGCAGCTTCGACCTACAGGGGGCGGTTAGCACAGATACGCAGTATTTT

J: TRBJ2-7
D: TRBD1
size: -
V: TRBV5-6
CDR3: CASSFQGADEQYF
DNA: TGTGCCAGCAGCTTCCAGGGGGCGGACGAGCAGTACTTC

J: TRBJ2-3
D: -
size: -
V: TRBV5-6
CDR3: CASSLDRVGDTQYF
DNA: TGTGCCAGCAGCCTTGATCGGGTCGGGGATACGCAGTATTTT

J: TRBJ2-1
D: TRBD1
size: -
V: TRBV11-3
CDR3: CASSLDPGQVNEQFF
DNA: TGTGCCAGCAGCTTAGATCCGGGACAGGTTAATGAGCAGTTCTTC

J: TRBJ1-2
D: -
size: -
V: TRBV7-2
CDR3: CASSLSWSGRPANYGYTF
DNA: TGTGCCAGCAGCTTATCTTGGAGCGGACGGCCAGCTAACTATGGCTACACCTTC

J: TRBJ2-7
D: -
size: -
V: TRBV5-6
CDR3: CASSPQGYEQYF
DNA: TGTGCCAGCAGCCCGCAGGGGTACGAGCAGTACTTC

J: TRBJ2-7
D: -
size: -
V: TRBV27
CDR3: CASSLSPGSYEQYF
DNA: TGTGCCAGCAGTTTATCCCCAGGCTCCTACGAGCAGTACTTC

J: TRBJ1-4
D: -
size: -
V: TRBV7-9
CDR3: CASYHPGAEKLFF
DNA: TGTGCCAGCTATCACCCAGGGGCTGAAAAACTGTTTTTT

J: TRBJ1-2
D: -
size: -
V: TRBV5-6
CDR3: CASSLEDGNYGYTF
DNA: TGTGCCAGCAGCTTGGAAGACGGGAACTATGGCTACACCTTC

J: TRBJ1-2
D: TRBD1
size: -
V: TRBV5-8
CDR3: CASRYKTTGPLRTF
DNA: TGTGCCAGCAGATACAAGACGACAGGGCCGCTACGGACCTTC

J: TRBJ2-1
D: -
size: -
V: TRBV7-9
CDR3: CASSLGGGKQFF
DNA: TGTGCCAGCAGCTTAGGGGGCGGGAAGCAGTTCTTC

J: TRBJ2-3
D: -
size: -
V: TRBV6-1
CDR3: CASSDFPVTRTSSTDTQYF
DNA: TGTGCCAGCAGTGACTTCCCAGTCACCCGAACCTCTAGCACAGATACGCAGTATTTT

J: TRBJ2-7
D: TRBD2
size: -
V: TRBV27
CDR3: CASSLFLSGAYEQYF
DNA: TGTGCCAGCAGTCTATTCCTTAGCGGGGCCTACGAGCAGTACTTC

J: TRBJ2-7
D: TRBD1
size: -
V: TRBV19
CDR3: CASSIRQGDEQYF
DNA: TGTGCCAGTAGTATACGACAGGGCGACGAGCAGTACTTC

J: TRBJ1-1
D: -
size: -
V: TRBV28
CDR3: CASRGGRSNTEAFF
DNA: TGTGCCAGCAGAGGGGGACGGTCGAACACTGAAGCTTTCTTT

J: TRBJ1-2
D: -
size: -
V: TRBV4-3
CDR3: CASSLDSGGLGGYTF
DNA: TGCGCCAGCAGCCTTGACTCGGGGGGATTGGGTGGCTACACCTTC

J: TRBJ2-2
D: -
size: -
V: TRBV29-1
CDR3: CSVEADSPNTGELFF
DNA: TGCAGCGTTGAAGCCGACTCCCCGAACACCGGGGAGCTGTTTTTT

J: TRBJ2-1
D: -
size: -
V: TRBV6-1
CDR3: CASSEARYNEQFF
DNA: TGTGCCAGCAGTGAGGCAAGATACAATGAGCAGTTCTTC

J: TRBJ1-2
D: TRBD1
size: -
V: TRBV27
CDR3: CASRGDRGLNYGYTF
DNA: TGTGCCAGCAGAGGGGACAGGGGTCTCAACTATGGCTACACCTTC

J: TRBJ2-1
D: TRBD2
size: -
V: TRBV7-8
CDR3: CASSPDMSGGDNEQFF
DNA: TGTGCCAGCAGCCCAGATATGAGCGGGGGGGACAATGAGCAGTTCTTC

J: TRBJ2-7
D: TRBD2
size: -
V: TRBV5-1
CDR3: CASSQAGGTYEQYF
DNA: TGCGCCAGCAGCCAAGCGGGAGGGACCTACGAGCAGTACTTC

J: TRBJ2-4
D: -
size: -
V: TRBV4-3
CDR3: CASSQDPSGGEEDIQYF
DNA: TGCGCCAGCAGCCAAGATCCATCGGGGGGCGAGGAGGACATTCAGTACTTC

J: TRBJ1-1
D: -
size: medium-sized
V: TRBV27
CDR3: CASSLGRGTEAFF
DNA: TGTGCCAGCAGTTTAGGCAGGGGCACTGAAGCTTTCTTT

J: TRBJ2-7
D: TRBD1
size: -
V: TRBV25-1
CDR3: CASSGTGDYYEQYF
DNA: TGTGCCAGCTCCGGGACAGGGGATTATTACGAGCAGTACTTC

J: TRBJ2-1
D: -
size: -
V: TRBV4-3
CDR3: CASSQARTGEQFF
DNA: TGCGCCAGCAGCCAAGCCCGGACGGGAGAGCAGTTCTTC

J: TRBJ2-7
D: TRBD2
size: -
V: TRBV18
CDR3: CASSPWGGYEQYF
DNA: TGTGCCAGCTCACCTTGGGGGGGCTACGAGCAGTACTTC

J: TRBJ1-5
D: -
size: few
V: TRBV7-2
CDR3: CASSLDKAQPQHF
DNA: TGTGCCAGCAGTCTTGACAAGGCCCAGCCCCAGCATTTT

J: TRBJ2-3
D: TRBD1
size: -
V: TRBV19
CDR3: CASSIGTGDTDTQYF
DNA: TGTGCCAGTAGTATCGGGACAGGGGATACAGATACGCAGTATTTT

J: TRBJ1-3
D: -
size: -
V: TRBV27
CDR3: CASSSAPSSGNTIYF
DNA: TGTGCCAGCAGTTCCGCCCCCAGTAGCGGAAACACCATATATTTT

J: TRBJ1-5
D: -
size: -
V: TRBV19
CDR3: CASSIWGDQPQHF
DNA: TGTGCCAGTAGTATATGGGGGGATCAGCCCCAGCATTTT

J: TRBJ2-1
D: TRBD2
size: -
V: TRBV5-1
CDR3: CASSLGTSGLYNEQFF
DNA: TGCGCCAGCAGCTTGGGCACTAGCGGGTTATACAATGAGCAGTTCTTC

J: TRBJ2-7
D: TRBD2
size: once
V: TRBV11-1
CDR3: CASSWGTSGSSYEQYF
DNA: TGTGCCAGCAGTTGGGGGACTAGCGGTTCCTCCTACGAGCAGTACTTC

J: TRBJ2-7
D: TRBD1
size: -
V: TRBV28
CDR3: CASILAGTGGGEQYF
DNA: TGTGCCAGCATTCTTGCCGGGACAGGGGGCGGCGAGCAGTACTTC

J: TRBJ1-2
D: TRBD1
size: -
V: TRBV28
CDR3: CASSFSGDRGVNYGYTF
DNA: TGTGCCAGCAGTTTCTCTGGGGACAGGGGAGTTAACTATGGCTACACCTTC

J: TRBJ2-1
D: -
size: -
V: TRBV2
CDR3: CASSDPFRGSYNEQFF
DNA: TGTGCCAGCAGTGATCCTTTCAGGGGATCCTACAATGAGCAGTTCTTC

J: TRBJ1-5
D: TRBD1
size: -
V: TRBV9
CDR3: CASSETGEGNQPQHF
DNA: TGTGCCAGCAGCGAGACAGGGGAAGGCAATCAGCCCCAGCATTTT

J: TRBJ2-5
D: -
size: -
V: TRBV7-9
CDR3: CASSTPGLRYQETQYF
DNA: TGTGCCAGCAGCACGCCGGGACTGAGGTACCAAGAGACCCAGTACTTC

J: TRBJ2-3
D: TRBD2
size: medium-sized
V: TRBV6-4
CDR3: CASSDSSGADTQYF
DNA: TGTGCCAGCAGTGACTCTAGCGGGGCAGATACGCAGTATTTT